The 21 T cell receptor beta chains given below trace back to one sample, sequenced in a study of cytotoxic CD8 clonotypes in ibrutinib-treated CLL. Repertoires were generated with immunoSEQ multiplex PCR, while TCRdb's copy carries only in-frame clones and drops some. The table records fewer than 70,000 clones, 65% to 75% of them present only once. Sequences were derived from PBMCs, sampled after 12 months of ibrutinib treatment. These receptors all stem from a human donor with chronic lymphocytic leukemia.

V and J are TRBV2 and TRBJ1-4; D gene ambiguous. The CDR3 has 13 residues. Germline V lookup: CDR1 SNHLY, CDR2 FYNNEI. V lost 7 bases and J 3 bases, leaving 9 bases between the germline ends. Here the CDR3 reads CASKGWANEKLFF. The CDR3, as DNA: TGTGCCAGCAAAGGGTGGGCTAATGAAAAACTGTTTTTT.

The chain joins TRBV6-5 to TRBJ2-6, with D perhaps given as TRBD1 or TRBD2 (6 bases each). V lost 2 bases and J 4 bases, leaving 9 bases between the germline ends. The CDR3 loop spans 15 amino acids. CDR1 MNHEY and CDR2 SVGAGI come from the germline V gene. The CDR3 DNA reads as TGTGCCAGCAGTTACGGGGGGCTAGGGGCCAACGTCCTGACTTTC. It encodes CASSYGGLGANVLTF.

This clone was counted many times. The chain uses TRBV7-2 and TRBJ2-7; D unclear. The germline V gene has CDR1 SGHTA and CDR2 FQGNSA. V lost 1 base and J 6 bases, leaving 10 bases between the germline ends. This CDR3 region has 13 residues. The CDR3 nucleotides are TGTGCCAGCAGCTTAGAGCTCTTCGGCGAGCAGTACTTC. This translates into CASSLELFGEQYF.

This chain links TRBV29-1 with TRBJ1-2; no clear D. The CDR3 is 15 residues long. Germline V lookup: CDR1 SQVTM, CDR2 ANQGSEA. The ends were cut back, 1 base at V and 3 bases at J, with 15 bases in the middle. Here the CDR3 DNA reads TGCAGCGTTGAAGGACCCCGGGTATCGGACTATGGCTACACCTTC. Protein: CSVEGPRVSDYGYTF.

As DNA, the CDR3 is TGCAGCGTTGTAGCTGGGGGGGCCCAGTACTTC. Translation gives CSVVAGGAQYF. This chain uses TRBV29-1 with TRBJ2-5, with TRBD2 matching over 7 bases. Germline CDR1 and CDR2: SQVTM and ANQGSEA. V gave up 4 bases and J gave up 9 bases; unmatched junction bases: 5. The CDR3 extends over 11 amino acids.

This clone was observed a handful of times. The genes are TRBV5-1 and TRBJ1-1; unclear D gene. The CDR3 contains 14 residues. Germline V gene data show CDR1 as SGHRS and CDR2 as YFSETQ. V was trimmed by 6 bases and J by 4 bases, leaving 16 bases between them. The CDR3 here is CASNKLSSSTEAFF. CDR3 bases: TGCGCCAGCAACAAATTATCGTCGAGCACTGAAGCTTTCTTT.

This chain joins TRBV6-5 and TRBJ2-3; 11 bases agree with TRBD2. V lost 1 base, J lost 8 bases, and 8 bases stayed unmatched. From germline, CDR1 is MNHEY and CDR2 SVGAGI. The CDR3 covers 16 residues. CDR3 region: CASSYLAGGPLGTQYF. CDR3 nucleotide sequence: TGTGCCAGCAGTTACTTAGCGGGAGGGCCCCTGGGTACGCAGTATTTT.

With regard to this clone: The sample has other DNA sequences that encode this CDR3 too. CDR3: CASSQGLAGTQGSETQYF. The CDR3 DNA sequence: TGTGCCAGCAGCCAGGGACTAGCGGGAACCCAAGGATCAGAGACCCAGTACTTC. The genes are TRBV7-3 and TRBJ2-5; 13 positions agree with TRBD2. V lost 5 bases, J lost 4 bases, and 13 bases stayed unmatched. The CDR3 contains 18 residues. Germline values: CDR1 SGHTA, CDR2 FQGTGA.

The rearrangement links TRBV9 to TRBJ2-5; maybe TRBD1 (5 bases). The ends were cut back, 0 bases at V and 1 base at J, with 10 bases in the middle. Germline CDR1 is SGDLS and CDR2 is YYNGEE. This CDR3 region has 15 residues. The CDR3 here is CASSVEQALQETQYF. CDR3 in DNA: TGTGCCAGCAGCGTAGAACAGGCCCTCCAAGAGACCCAGTACTTC.

The genes are TRBV4-1 and TRBJ2-1; D assignment may be TRBD1 or TRBD2 (5 bases each). Trimming left V 2 bases short and J 3 bases short, with 20 bases between. The germline CDR1 and CDR2 sequences are MGHRA and YSYEKL. The CDR3 totals 18 residues. For the CDR3, the DNA is TGCGCCAGCAGCCAAAGCCTCTGGGGCGGAGGACGCTACAATGAGCAGTTCTTC. It encodes CASSQSLWGGGRYNEQFF.

The genes are TRBV5-1 and TRBJ2-6; D is ambiguous. Per the germline V gene, CDR1 is SGHRS and CDR2 is YFSETQ. The length of the CDR3 is 18 residues. V dropped 0 bases and J dropped 2 bases, with 15 bases sitting between them. CDR3 residues: CASSLDAGQSPGANVLTF. Written as DNA, the CDR3 is TGCGCCAGCAGCTTGGATGCAGGCCAGTCCCCTGGGGCCAACGTCCTGACTTTC.

The V call is TRBV7-9, the J call TRBJ1-1; no definite D call. Trimming pared 1 base from V and 8 bases from J, leaving 14 bases between. The CDR3 is made up of 14 amino acids. Germline CDR1 and CDR2: SEHNR and FQNEAQ (reference sequence). The CDR3 is CASSLGALVGEAFF. In DNA, the CDR3 is TGTGCCAGCAGCTTAGGTGCGCTAGTCGGGGAAGCTTTCTTT.

This clone has a handful of counts. V is TRBV19 and J is TRBJ1-5; 7 nucleotides line up with TRBD1. The ends lost 11 bases at V and 4 bases at J; junction bases unmatched: 5. The germline V gene has CDR1 LNHDA and CDR2 SQIVND (reference sequence). The CDR3 length is 12 residues. CDR3 nucleotides: TGTGCCGCCAAGACAGGGAATCAGCCCCAGCATTTT. Translating gives CAAKTGNQPQHF.

The chain links TRBV5-1 to TRBJ2-7, with 7 bases matching TRBD2. Germline CDR1 reads SGHRS; CDR2 reads YFSETQ. The CDR3 covers 16 residues. Germline trimming cut 0 bases from V and 3 bases from J; bases unmatched to any gene: 9. CDR3: CASSLETGGKGYEQYF. DNA for the CDR3: TGCGCCAGCAGCTTGGAGACGGGGGGAAAAGGCTACGAGCAGTACTTC.

In this sample, this clone turned up a few times. The rearrangement links TRBV15 to TRBJ1-1; no firm D call. The V gene lost 0 bases and the J gene lost 7 bases, with 6 bases spanning the gap. CDR1 LNHNV and CDR2 YYDKDF come from the germline V gene (reference sequence). This CDR3 comprises 12 residues. The CDR3: CATSRDRGEAFF. The CDR3, as DNA: TGTGCCACCAGCAGAGATCGCGGTGAAGCTTTCTTT.

This clone was recorded a few times. The chain uses TRBV18 and TRBJ2-5; D unclear. The CDR3 extends over 13 amino acids. Looked up from germline, CDR1 is KGHSH and CDR2 is LQKENI. Trimming took off 2 bases at V and 2 bases at J, with 6 bases between the two ends. The CDR3 DNA is TGTGCCAGCTCACCAGACCAGCAAGAGACCCAGTACTTC. The encoded protein is CASSPDQQETQYF.

This clone was counted once. DNA for the CDR3: TGCGCCACCAAGGTCCGGACAGGGGCCAATGAGCAGTTCTTC. It translates to CATKVRTGANEQFF. The rearrangement links TRBV5-1 to TRBJ2-1; 9 bases match TRBD1. From germline, CDR1 is SGHRS and CDR2 YFSETQ. V dropped 9 bases and J dropped 6; count of bases not matched to a gene: 10. This CDR3 spans 14 amino acids.

This chain connects TRBV11-1 to TRBJ2-7, with D unclear. In germline, CDR1 is SGHAT, CDR2 FQDESV (reference sequence). The V end lost 3 bases, the J end lost 2 bases, and 8 bases lay between the germline ends. The CDR3 spans 13 residues. The CDR3 bases are TGTGCCAGCAGCTTCGGGCCCACCTACGAGCAGTACTTC. It specifies CASSFGPTYEQYF.

The CDR3 bases are TGTGCCAGTAGTATCGGACAGGGAGGGAACACTGAAGCTTTCTTT. Its protein is CASSIGQGGNTEAFF. The chain couples TRBV19 to TRBJ1-1; 8 nucleotides align to TRBD1. The germline V gene has CDR1 LNHDA and CDR2 SQIVND (reference sequence). The ends lost 3 bases at V and 1 base at J; junction bases unmatched: 4. The CDR3 has 15 amino acids.

This clone appeared a single time. The chain joins TRBV5-4 to TRBJ1-2, with D unclear. This CDR3 comprises 12 residues. Germline CDR1 reads SGHNT; CDR2 reads YYREEE (reference sequence). V gave up 4 bases and J gave up 2 bases, with 6 bases separating them. The CDR3 DNA sequence: TGTGCCAGCAGCACCGACAACTATGGCTACACCTTC. It specifies CASSTDNYGYTF.

This clone was detected a few times. The chain carries TRBV4-1 and TRBJ2-5; tentatively, D is TRBD2 (7 bases). The CDR3 extends over 16 amino acids. Between the trimmed V and J ends, which lost 4 bases and 5 bases, there was a span of 20 bases. The germline V gene has CDR1 MGHRA and CDR2 YSYEKL. The CDR3 DNA reads TGCGCCAGCAGCCTGGGGGTTGAGGGCGGGGGCGAGACCCAGTACTTC. It is translated as CASSLGVEGGGETQYF.